The present T cell receptor (beta chain) was sequenced within a study of radiotherapy plus CTLA-4 blockade in lung cancer. As for the study in general: Objective responses were observed in more than 15% of patients, and disease control was achieved by over 30%.

Notes on this clone: Its specificity is unknown.

The CDR3 covers 14 residues. Trimming removed 5 bases from V and 1 base from J; junction bases left unmatched: 4. Per the germline V gene, CDR1 is SGHRS and CDR2 is YFSETQ. Study observations and caveats: Radiotherapy was combined with ipilimumab, and tumor-derived TCR clones then expanded in blood. Interferon-beta and early blood T cell clone dynamics reportedly predicted response best.

The table came from immunoSEQ multiplex PCR; TCRdb's copy has only in-frame clones and leaves some out. The sample includes around 45,000 clones, 76% of them seen just once. The rearrangement uses TRBV5-1 and TRBJ2-3, with 7 bases aligning to TRBD1. Source: peripheral blood, taken from a patient treated with radiotherapy plus ipilimumab. This sequence was found in a human donor with non-small cell lung cancer who had stable disease on radiotherapy plus ipilimumab. CDR3 amino acids: CASRFDRGTDTQYF. The CDR3 DNA is TGCGCCAGCAGGTTCGACAGGGGCACAGATACGCAGTATTTT.